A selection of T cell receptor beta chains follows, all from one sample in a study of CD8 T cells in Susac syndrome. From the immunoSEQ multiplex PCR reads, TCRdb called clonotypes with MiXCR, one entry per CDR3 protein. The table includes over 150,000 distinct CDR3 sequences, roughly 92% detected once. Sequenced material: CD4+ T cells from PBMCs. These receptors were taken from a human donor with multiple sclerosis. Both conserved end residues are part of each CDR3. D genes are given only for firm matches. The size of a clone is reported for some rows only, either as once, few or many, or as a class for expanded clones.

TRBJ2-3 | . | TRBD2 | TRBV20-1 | TGCAGTGCCGGGGACGGGGGGTTCGGGACGCAGTATTTT | CSAGDGGFGTQYF
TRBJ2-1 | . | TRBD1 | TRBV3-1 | TGTGCCAGCAGCCAAATAGGACAGGGGATCAATGAGCAGTTCTTC | CASSQIGQGINEQFF
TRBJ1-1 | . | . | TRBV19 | TGTGCCAGTAGTCCCCAGACAGCCTTGAACACTGAAGCTTTCTTT | CASSPQTALNTEAFF
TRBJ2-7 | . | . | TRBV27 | TGTGCCAGCAGGATACGTTTTGGGGTCTACGAGCAGTACTTC | CASRIRFGVYEQYF
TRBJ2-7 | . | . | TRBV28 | TGTGCCACCATCGGCCGGGATGTGTACGAGCAGTACTTC | CATIGRDVYEQYF
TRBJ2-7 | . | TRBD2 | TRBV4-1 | TGCGCCAGCAGCCAAGATCGGGAGACTAGCGGCTTCAAGCAGTACTTC | CASSQDRETSGFKQYF
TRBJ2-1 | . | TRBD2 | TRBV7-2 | TGTGCCAGCATAGCGGGAGGGCCAGGCAATGAGCAGTTCTTC | CASIAGGPGNEQFF
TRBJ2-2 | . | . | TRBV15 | TGTGCCACCAGCAGAGCCACCGGGGAGCTGTTTTTT | CATSRATGELFF
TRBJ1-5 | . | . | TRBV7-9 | TGTGCCAGCAGCCCAGTAGGACAGAACCAGCATTTT | CASSPVGQNQHF
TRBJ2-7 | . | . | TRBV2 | TGTGCCAGCAGAGGCAACTACGAGCAGTACTTC | CASRGNYEQYF
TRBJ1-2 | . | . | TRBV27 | TGTGCCAGCTGGACAGCTGGAGCCTATGGCTACACCTTC | CASWTAGAYGYTF
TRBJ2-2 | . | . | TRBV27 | TGTGCCAGCAGCCGGGACTCCCTGAACACCGGGGAGCTGTTTTTT | CASSRDSLNTGELFF
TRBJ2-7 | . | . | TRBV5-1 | TGCGCCAGCAGCTTGGCCCCCGGGGGCTACGAGCAGTACTTC | CASSLAPGGYEQYF
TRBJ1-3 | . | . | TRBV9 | TGTGCCAGCAGCGTAGGTGGCGTCGGAAACACCATATATTTT | CASSVGGVGNTIYF
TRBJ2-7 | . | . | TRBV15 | TGTGCCACCAGCAGAGACCAGGGGAGATACGAGCAGTACTTC | CATSRDQGRYEQYF
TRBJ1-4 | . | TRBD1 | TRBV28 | TGTGCCAGCAGTTTGGGAGGCAGGGGGCGTGAAAAACTGTTTTTT | CASSLGGRGREKLFF
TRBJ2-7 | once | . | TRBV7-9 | TGTGCCAGCAGCTTAATGGGGAGCAACGACGAGCAGTACTTC | CASSLMGSNDEQYF
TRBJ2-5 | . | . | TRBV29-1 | TGCAGCGTGAGGGGATGTTTGTACCAAGAGACCCAGTACTTC | CSVRGCLYQETQYF
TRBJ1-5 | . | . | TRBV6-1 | TGTGCCAGCAGTCCCCCCATCCGGGCAGGGAGCAATCAGCCCCAGCATTTT | CASSPPIRAGSNQPQHF
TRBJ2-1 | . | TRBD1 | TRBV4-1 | TGCGCCAGCAGCTTTACCAGGGGGCAGGGAAATGAGCAGTTCTTC | CASSFTRGQGNEQFF
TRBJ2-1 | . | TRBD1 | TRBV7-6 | TGTGCCAGCAGCTTAGCACAGGGGTACTCTGGGAATGAGCAGTTCTTC | CASSLAQGYSGNEQFF
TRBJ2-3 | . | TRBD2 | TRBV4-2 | TGTGCCAGCAGCCAAGGGGGGACTAGCAGTAGCACAGATACGCAGTATTTT | CASSQGGTSSSTDTQYF
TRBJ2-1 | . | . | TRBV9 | TGTGCCAGCAGCGTATTAGGCGAGCAGTTCTTC | CASSVLGEQFF
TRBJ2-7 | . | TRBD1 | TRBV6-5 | TGTGCCACCAAGGCTGGGACAGCTAGGGACTACGAGCAGTACTTC | CATKAGTARDYEQYF
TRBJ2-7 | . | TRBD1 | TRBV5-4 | TGTGCCAGCAGCTTGAGTGGGACAGGGGCCAACGAGCAGTACTTC | CASSLSGTGANEQYF
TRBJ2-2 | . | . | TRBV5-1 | TGCGCCAGCAGCCCAAACCTCCAGGGGACCGGGGAGCTGTTTTTT | CASSPNLQGTGELFF
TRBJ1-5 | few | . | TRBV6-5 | TGTGCCAGCAGTTACATGTGGGGGAGCAATCAGCCCCAGCATTTT | CASSYMWGSNQPQHF
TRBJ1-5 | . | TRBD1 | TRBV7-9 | TGTGCCAGCAGCTCAAAGGACAGGTCTCAGCCCCAGCATTTT | CASSSKDRSQPQHF
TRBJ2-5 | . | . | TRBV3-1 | TGTGCCAGCAGCTCGACTGGGGGCGGGGAGAACCAGTACTTC | CASSSTGGGENQYF
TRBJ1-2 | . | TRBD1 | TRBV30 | TGTGCCATAGACAGGGAGCAGAGTGTTGGCTATGGCTACACCTTC | CAIDREQSVGYGYTF
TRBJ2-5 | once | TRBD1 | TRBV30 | TGTGCCTGGAGACAGACAGGGCAAGAGACCCAGTACTTC | CAWRQTGQETQYF
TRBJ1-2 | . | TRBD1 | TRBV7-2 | TGTGCCAGCAGCTCGACGACAGGGGATTATGGCTACACTTTC | CASSSTTGDYGYTF
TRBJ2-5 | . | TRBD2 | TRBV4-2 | TGTGCCAGCAGCCCCGGACTAGCGGGGGAAGAGACCCAGTACTTC | CASSPGLAGEETQYF
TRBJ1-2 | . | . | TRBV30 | TGTGCCTGGAGTGTTCGAGCCCCGGGGGGCTACACCTTC | CAWSVRAPGGYTF
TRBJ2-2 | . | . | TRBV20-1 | TGCAGTGTCCGTCGACCGAACACCGGGGAGCTGTTTTTT | CSVRRPNTGELFF
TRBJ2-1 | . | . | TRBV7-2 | TGTGCCAGCAGCCTTCTCCCCGACTACATGGGGGAGCAGTTCTTC | CASSLLPDYMGEQFF
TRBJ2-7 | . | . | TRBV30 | TGTGCCTGGAGTGTAGGGTCGTACTCCTACGAGCAGTACTTC | CAWSVGSYSYEQYF